This TCR beta chain was sequenced in a study of blood T cell repertoires in COVID-19. Original analysis: Counts of nucleated cells, estimated from reference gene primer amplification, were obtained. Some clones are missing from TCRdb's copy, which holds only in-frame ones; the method was immunoSEQ multiplex PCR. The V and J calls and the clone size are those of that table, but D and trimming were determined from the DNA. The profile shows around 170,000 clones, roughly 87% of them singletons. Sequenced material: peripheral blood. This receptor was identified in a man aged 18-30 years who had recovered from COVID-19.

The CDR3 here is CASSGRELPGELFF. The CDR3 bases are TGTGCCAGCAGCGGGCGGGAGTTGCCCGGGGAGCTGTTTTTT. This chain joins TRBV9 and TRBJ2-2; 7 bases map to TRBD2. The CDR3 is made up of 14 amino acids. V shed 3 bases, J shed 6 bases, and the junction held 5 bases outside the gene matches. CDR1 is SGDLS and CDR2 is YYNGEE in the germline V gene.